This TCR beta chain was captured in a study of cytomegalovirus exposure and HLA in healthy donors. Note on this clone: Its antigen is undetermined.

Study-wide points: Later analysis associated a missense DCLRE1C variant with TCR beta V- and J-gene trimming. According to the study, roughly 180 TCR beta chains were cytomegalovirus-associated. TCR beta V segments were, for the most part, productive about 87% or about 30% of the time in an earlier analysis. The authors confirmed in vitro that a few CMV-associated chains were specific for CMV antigens.

The germline gives CDR1 KGHSH, CDR2 LQKENI. The CDR3 is 14 residues long. Trimming cost V 0 bases and J 1 base, with 7 bases left between them. Researchers ran the PCR with 60 Vbeta and 13 Jbeta primers. The table came from immunoSEQ multiplex PCR; TCRdb's copy has only in-frame clones and leaves some out. The sample lists some 91,000 clones, roughly 80% occurring once. The sequenced sample consisted of PBMCs. The TCR sequence derives from a middle-aged man in good health and CMV-seropositive. The V call is TRBV18, the J call TRBJ2-7, with D possibly TRBD2 on 6 matching bases. The CDR3, as DNA: TGTGCCAGCTCACCACCGACTAGTTCCTACGAGCAGTACTTC. Protein sequence: CASSPPTSSYEQYF.